These 2 T cell receptor beta chains came from one sample sequenced in a study of T cells after posttransplantation cyclophosphamide. Busulfan-fludarabine conditioning, marrow transplant, and cyclophosphamide on days +3 and +4 were administered. The repertoire was sequenced with immunoSEQ multiplex PCR; TCRdb's copy has only in-frame clones and lacks some. This sample has almost 7,000 clones, with approximately 92% found just once. The sample consisted of CD8+ T cells sorted from blood, taken after allogeneic stem cell transplant with posttransplant cyclophosphamide. The receptors shown here come from a male patient over 55 who received an allogeneic stem cell transplant from a related donor and was CMV-positive. Certain T cells may be donor cells from the graft.

This chain connects TRBV7-9 to TRBJ2-1; TRBD2 aligns across 8 bases. The V gene's germline CDR1 is SEHNR and CDR2 FQNEAQ (reference sequence). With 10 bases clipped from V and 8 bases from J, the junction kept 10 bases outside the gene matches. CDR3 length: 13 residues. Written as DNA, the CDR3 is TGTGCCACCAGGCGGAGCGGGAGCGATGAGCAGTTCTTC. Its protein product is CATRRSGSDEQFF.

The genes are TRBV7-2 and TRBJ2-5; tentative D call: TRBD2 (6 bases). The J call could be wrong; TRBJ2-7 is a better fit for the DNA end. Germline CDR1 reads SGHTA; CDR2 reads FQGNSA. The CDR3 length is 13 residues. CDR3 amino acids: CASSLLRGYEQYF. CDR3 coding DNA: TGTGCCAGCAGCCTCTTACGGGGGTACGAGCAGTACTTC.